These 2 T cell receptor beta chains came from one sample sequenced in a study of T cells in Graves' hyperthyroidism and ophthalmopathy. Researchers took RNA transcripts and amplified the TCR beta CDR3 regions from them. During a first-round RT-PCR of the TCR CDR3, the HTBI primer set was used. TCRdb reprocessed the multiplex PCR reads with MiXCR, giving one entry per CDR3 protein. Here the sample spans approximately 610,000 distinct CDR3 sequences, around 15% being singletons. The sequenced sample consisted of blood. The receptors shown here come from a woman between 18 and 30 years old with Graves' hyperthyroidism.

This clonotype was found a few times. V usage is TRBV3-1 and J usage is TRBJ2-6, with TRBD2 as a possible D gene (5 bases). CDR1 is LGHDT, CDR2 YNNKEL, per germline (reference sequence). The CDR3 spans 15 residues. The germline V and J ends were trimmed by 8 bases and 4 bases, with 15 bases remaining between them. The CDR3 reads CASRISVSGANVLTF. In nucleotides, the CDR3 is TGTGCCAGCCGCATTAGCGTGTCAGGGGCCAACGTCCTGACTTTC.

In this sample, this clonotype turned up many times. The chain uses TRBV27 and TRBJ1-5; possible D gene TRBD1, 6 bases. Trimming pared 3 bases from V and 1 base from J, leaving 16 bases between. The germline gives CDR1 MNHEY, CDR2 SMNVEV (reference sequence). The CDR3 has 17 residues. This CDR3 reads CASSLSGRGPSNQPQHF. The CDR3 bases are TGTGCCAGCAGTTTGTCCGGGCGGGGGCCAAGCAATCAGCCCCAGCATTTT.